The 14 T cell receptor beta chains below all came from one sample that was sequenced in a study of T cell repertoires in cytomegalovirus infection. TCRdb passed the reads through MiXCR, listing each CDR3 protein once. The sample yields approximately 500,000 distinct CDR3 sequences, more than 15% seen once. The sample was CD8+ T cells from PBMCs. These receptors all come from a human donor in good health (CMV status not recorded). Some clones in this sample may be carry-over from other donors' samples.

This clonotype was seen many times. The V and J genes are TRBV12-3 or TRBV12-4 and TRBJ2-1; 9 bases fit TRBD2. The CDR3 consists of 14 residues. After removal of 6 bases from V and 10 bases from J, the junction contained 10 bases not matched to a gene. The CDR3 region is CASRQPGTSTEQFF. In nucleotides, the CDR3 is TGTGCCAGCAGGCAACCCGGGACTAGCACCGAGCAGTTCTTC.

This clonotype was observed at least ten times. The chain combines TRBV7-9 with TRBJ2-7; the D is unclear. This CDR3 region has 14 residues. The V gene lost 2 bases and the J gene lost 5 bases, with 13 bases spanning the gap. CDR1 SEHNR and CDR2 FQNEAQ come from the germline V gene (reference sequence). This CDR3 reads CASSLNFSPDEQYF. As DNA, the CDR3 is TGTGCCAGCAGCTTAAACTTTTCCCCTGACGAGCAGTACTTC.

This clonotype has only a few counts. The chain links TRBV14 to TRBJ1-1; possible D gene TRBD1, 6 bases. Trimming pared 3 bases from V and 10 bases from J, leaving 21 bases between. CDR1 is SGHDN and CDR2 is FVKESK in the germline V gene. The CDR3 extends over 15 amino acids. The CDR3 spells CASSQIPGAVSGAFF. The CDR3 DNA reads TGTGCCAGCAGCCAGATTCCGGGGGCCGTGTCAGGAGCTTTCTTT.

This clonotype was recorded at least ten times. CDR3 in amino acids: CASSFPPRTGSNQPQHF. CDR3 DNA sequence: TGTGCCAGCAGCTTCCCACCACGGACAGGGAGCAATCAGCCCCAGCATTTT. The genes are TRBV7-8 and TRBJ1-5, with 8 bases aligning to TRBD1. V gave up 3 bases and J gave up 1 base; unmatched junction bases: 8. This CDR3 comprises 17 residues. Germline V lookup: CDR1 SGHVS, CDR2 FQNEAQ.

The table lists this clonotype with a few counts. The rearrangement uses TRBV6-6 and TRBJ2-1, with D perhaps matching TRBD1 or TRBD2 (7 bases each). The V gene lost 8 bases and the J gene lost 5 bases, with 16 bases spanning the gap. CDR1 MNHNY and CDR2 SVGAGI come from the germline V gene (reference sequence). This CDR3 has 14 amino acids. CDR3 coding DNA: TGTGCCAGCGTTCCAGGGGGGGAGAACAATGAGCAGTTCTTC. Protein sequence: CASVPGGENNEQFF.

The genes are TRBV13 and TRBJ2-7; perhaps TRBD2 as D (5 bases). Trimming pared 6 bases from V and 0 bases from J, leaving 9 bases between. This CDR3 is 13 amino acids long. Germline CDR1 PRHDT, CDR2 FYEKMQ (reference sequence). The chain's CDR3 is CASRPADSYEQYF. CDR3 sequence (DNA): TGTGCCAGCAGGCCAGCGGACTCCTACGAGCAGTACTTC. The full variable domain, in which reference TRBV13 and TRBJ2-7 provide the parts outside the CDR3, is AAGVIQSPRHLIKEKRETATLKCYPIPRHDTVYWYQQGPGQDPQFLISFYEKMQSDKGSIPDRFSAQQFSDYHSELNMSSLELGDSALYFCASRPADSYEQYFGPGTRLTVT.

Only a few counts were recorded for this clonotype. This chain connects TRBV15 to TRBJ1-1, with D tentatively TRBD1 (5 bases). Trimming pared 0 bases from V and 7 bases from J, leaving 21 bases between. The CDR3 loop spans 17 amino acids. Germline lookup yields CDR1 LNHNV and CDR2 YYDKDF (reference sequence). CDR3 nucleotides: TGTGCCACCAGCAGAGATCAGACAGCCTTACTAGCGGGTGAAGCTTTCTTT. Translating gives CATSRDQTALLAGEAFF.

The sample holds many counts of this clonotype. The genes are TRBV7-8 and TRBJ2-3, with D possibly being TRBD2 (7 bases). Per germline, CDR1 SGHVS and CDR2 FQNEAQ. The CDR3 sequence is 15 residues long. Trimming shortened V by 5 bases and J by 5 bases, and 17 bases separated the two germline ends. The CDR3 DNA reads TGTGCCAGCAGCCGGCTGCCGGGGGGCGGAGATACGCAGTATTTT. It is translated as CASSRLPGGGDTQYF.

There are a few counts of this clonotype. The chain employs TRBV11-2 and TRBJ2-7; TRBD2 matches at 10 bases. The CDR3 length is 16 residues. The V and J ends lost 7 bases and 5 bases, in that order; junction bases with no gene match: 14. Germline V lookup: CDR1 SGHAT, CDR2 FQNNGV. CDR3 nucleotides: TGTGCCAGCATCCCTTCTAGCGGGAGTGCAGCCCACGAGCAGTACTTC. It encodes CASIPSSGSAAHEQYF.

This clonotype was seen ten or more times. The gene calls are TRBV28 and TRBJ2-1; no reliable D call. The V end was cut by 4 bases, the J end by 3 bases, with 16 bases between. Germline CDR1 reads MDHEN; CDR2 reads SYDVKM. The CDR3 has 16 amino acids. The CDR3 loop reads CASSSIWSPYYNEQFF. Written as DNA, the CDR3 is TGTGCCAGCAGTTCTATTTGGTCCCCCTACTACAATGAGCAGTTCTTC.

In this sample, this clonotype turned up many times. Here the CDR3 DNA reads TGTGCCAGCAGCCTGCTAGCGGGACCTTACAATGAGCAGTTCTTC. Its protein is CASSLLAGPYNEQFF. The gene calls are TRBV7-9 and TRBJ2-1; 9 bases match TRBD2. The CDR3 runs to 15 residues. The V gene end was trimmed by 5 bases and the J gene end by 4 bases; junction bases not matched to a gene: 6. Germline CDR1 and CDR2: SEHNR and FQNEAQ (reference sequence).

This chain joins TRBV2 and TRBJ1-5; D is undetermined. This CDR3 is 14 amino acids long. V lost 9 bases and J 3 bases, leaving 15 bases between the germline ends. Germline assignment: CDR1 SNHLY and CDR2 FYNNEI. As DNA, the CDR3 is TGTGCCAGAGGTTCCTCGATCAACAATCAGCCCCAGCATTTT. This encodes CARGSSINNQPQHF.

The sample holds a few counts of this clonotype. This chain uses TRBV6-1 with TRBJ2-1; no definite D call. Germline V gene lookup returns CDR1 MNHNS and CDR2 SASEGT. The CDR3 is made up of 11 amino acids. V lost 8 bases to trimming and J lost 2 bases, with 4 bases between them. The CDR3 bases are TGTGCCAGCCATACCTACAATGAGCAGTTCTTC. This encodes CASHTYNEQFF.

This clonotype was counted many times. The chain employs TRBV6-1 and TRBJ2-5, with D unresolved. The V end was cut by 6 bases, the J end by 7 bases, with 12 bases between. CDR3 size: 12 residues. CDR1 is MNHNS and CDR2 is SASEGT in the germline V gene. The CDR3 coding sequence is TGTGCCAGCAGCCCTTCCCCTGGGACCCAGTACTTC. This codes for CASSPSPGTQYF.